This T cell receptor beta chain stems from a study of T cell repertoires in cytomegalovirus infection. In regard to this clonotype: Its target is unknown.

From the reads, TCRdb called clonotypes with MiXCR, one entry per CDR3 protein. In the table there are 180,000 or so distinct CDR3 sequences, roughly 17% of which are singletons. The study, taken as a whole, reports: The response measured ex vivo was dominated by TCR beta clonotypes (HLA-C-restricted and CMV-specific).

What was sequenced was CD8+ T cells from PBMCs. The sequence came from a human donor in good health (CMV status not recorded). Some clones in this sample may be carry-over from other donors' samples.

The CDR3 region has the DNA TGTGCCAGCAGCGCTCCTGGCGGGGGGCACCAAGAGACCCAGTACTTC. It specifies CASSAPGGGHQETQYF. The V and J genes are TRBV9 and TRBJ2-5; TRBD2 agrees at 8 bases. This CDR3 comprises 16 residues. Trimming cost V 3 bases and J 0 bases; bases outside gene matches: 7. CDR1 and CDR2 from the germline V gene are SGDLS and YYNGEE.